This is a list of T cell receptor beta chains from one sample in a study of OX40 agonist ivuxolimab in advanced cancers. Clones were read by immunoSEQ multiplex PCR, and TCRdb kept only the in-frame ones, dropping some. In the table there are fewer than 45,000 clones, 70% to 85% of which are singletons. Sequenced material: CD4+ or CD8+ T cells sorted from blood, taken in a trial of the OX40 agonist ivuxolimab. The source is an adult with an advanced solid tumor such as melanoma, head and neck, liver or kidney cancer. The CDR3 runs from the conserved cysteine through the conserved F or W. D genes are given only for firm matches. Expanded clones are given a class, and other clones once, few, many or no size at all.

CASSRGQGSGNTIYF,TGTGCCAGCAGCAGGGGACAGGGCTCTGGAAACACCATATATTTT,.,.,TRBJ1-3,TRBV21-1
CASSEASGGWETQYF,TGTGCCAGCAGTGAGGCTAGCGGGGGGTGGGAGACCCAGTACTTC,.,TRBD2,TRBJ2-5,TRBV2
CASSQDPAQGSYEQYF,TGTGCCAGCAGCCAAGACCCGGCACAGGGCTCCTACGAGCAGTACTTC,.,.,TRBJ2-7,TRBV11-1
CASSVSPGVGNTIYF,TGTGCCAGCAGTGTTTCCCCAGGGGTCGGAAACACCATATATTTT,.,.,TRBJ1-3,TRBV6-1
CASSPRVGVNTEAFF,TGTGCCAGCAGCCCACGGGTGGGGGTGAACACTGAAGCTTTCTTT,.,.,TRBJ1-1,TRBV7-8
CASSPRGLAGQETQYF,TGTGCCAGCAGCCCCCGTGGACTAGCGGGGCAAGAGACCCAGTACTTC,.,TRBD2,TRBJ2-5,TRBV9
CASSLGGFATNEKLFF,TGTGCCAGCAGCTTGGGGGGATTTGCGACTAATGAAAAACTGTTTTTT,.,.,TRBJ1-4,TRBV7-9
CASSRSGGNEQFF,TGTGCCAGCAGCAGAAGTGGGGGGAATGAGCAGTTCTTC,.,.,TRBJ2-1,TRBV7-2
CASSLVGGGNEKLFF,TGTGCCAGCAGCTTAGTTGGTGGCGGGAATGAAAAACTGTTTTTT,.,.,TRBJ1-4,TRBV11-2
CASSVYGSGEKLFF,TGTGCCAGCAGCGTGTACGGATCGGGTGAAAAACTGTTTTTT,.,.,TRBJ1-4,TRBV9
CASRPPGQETQYF,TGTGCCAGCAGACCACCGGGCCAAGAGACCCAGTACTTC,.,.,TRBJ2-5,TRBV6-6
CASSDFSRGGGNEQFF,TGTGCCAGCAGTGACTTTTCCCGGGGGGGCGGGAATGAGCAGTTCTTC,.,TRBD2,TRBJ2-1,TRBV6-1
CASSHDRGPQETQYF,TGCGCCAGCAGCCACGACCGCGGTCCCCAAGAGACCCAGTACTTC,.,.,TRBJ2-5,TRBV4-1
CASSLSLGDNLGGYTF,TGTGCCAGCAGCTTAAGTCTGGGGGACAACCTGGGGGGCTACACCTTC,.,.,TRBJ1-2,TRBV7-9
CASRGQGGGTEAFF,TGTGCCAGCCGGGGACAGGGAGGAGGAACTGAAGCTTTCTTT,.,TRBD1,TRBJ1-1,TRBV19
CASSSRDTSRYGYTF,TGTGCCAGCAGCTCCCGGGACACCTCTAGGTATGGCTACACCTTC,few,.,TRBJ1-2,TRBV7-2
CASSPKTSGTIQIDTQYF,TGTGCCAGCTCACCAAAGACCTCCGGGACTATTCAGATAGATACGCAGTATTTT,.,TRBD2,TRBJ2-3,TRBV18
CASSRTGGTDTQYF,TGTGCCAGCTCACGGACAGGGGGCACAGATACGCAGTATTTT,.,TRBD1,TRBJ2-3,TRBV7-7
CASSSPPGLLFF,TGTGCCAGCAGCTCGCCGCCAGGCCTACTGTTTTTT,.,.,TRBJ1-4,TRBV5-6